The rows below give T cell receptor beta chains drawn from one sample of a study of cytotoxic CD8 clonotypes in ibrutinib-treated CLL. Clones were read by immunoSEQ multiplex PCR, and TCRdb kept only the in-frame ones, dropping some. Of 130,000 or so clones listed, 70% to 85% are singletons. The sample here was PBMCs, taken after 12 months of ibrutinib treatment. The receptors derive from a human donor with chronic lymphocytic leukemia. The CDR3 runs from the conserved cysteine through the conserved F or W. D genes are given only for firm matches. The listing skips clone size in some rows; elsewhere it reads once, few, many or a size class.

size,V,D,J,DNA,CDR3
-,TRBV5-6,TRBD1,TRBJ1-2,TGTGCCAGCAGCTTGTTGGGACAGGGATTAGATGGCTACACCTTC,CASSLLGQGLDGYTF
-,TRBV6-4,TRBD1,TRBJ1-1,TGTGCCAGCAGTGGGGGGACAGGGAACACTGAAGCTTTCTTT,CASSGGTGNTEAFF
-,TRBV15,-,TRBJ1-2,TGTGCCACCAGCAGAGGCCGTACAGGAGAACACTATGGCTACACCTTC,CATSRGRTGEHYGYTF
-,TRBV7-9,-,TRBJ2-3,TGTGCCAGCAGCTTAGCCCGCACAGATACGCAGTATTTT,CASSLARTDTQYF
-,TRBV19,TRBD1,TRBJ1-5,TGTGCCAGTAGTCGGTTCCGGGACAGGGGGCGAAGCAATCAGCCCCAGCATTTT,CASSRFRDRGRSNQPQHF
-,TRBV18,-,TRBJ2-7,TGTGCCAGCTCACCACCGATGGGGTACTCCTACGAGCAGTACTTC,CASSPPMGYSYEQYF
-,TRBV6-5,-,TRBJ1-1,TGTGCCAGCAGTTTCGGCAGGGGAAACACTGAAGCTTTCTTT,CASSFGRGNTEAFF
-,TRBV7-6,TRBD1,TRBJ1-2,TGTGCCAGCAGCTTAATAATGGAAGACAGGGGTGGCTATGGCTACACCTTC,CASSLIMEDRGGYGYTF
once,TRBV5-1,TRBD1,TRBJ1-1,TGCGCCAGCAGCTTTCGGACAGGGTCGGGAGACACTGAAGCTTTCTTT,CASSFRTGSGDTEAFF
-,TRBV30,TRBD1,TRBJ1-4,TGTGCTTATGGGGGACAGCAAAATGAAAAACTGTTTTTT,CAYGGQQNEKLFF
-,TRBV5-1,-,TRBJ1-1,TGCGCCAGCAGCTTGGGAGGCCACACTGAAGCTTTCTTT,CASSLGGHTEAFF
-,TRBV30,-,TRBJ1-5,TGTGCCTGGAGCCTCCTAGGCGGTCAGCCCCAGCATTTT,CAWSLLGGQPQHF
-,TRBV12-5,-,TRBJ2-5,TGTGCTAGTGGTTTGGTATATGGGGGGGGCGGAGAGACCCAGTACTTC,CASGLVYGGGGETQYF
-,TRBV9,-,TRBJ2-7,TGTGCCAGCAGCGCCCACCGGGACGCCTACGAGCAGTACTTC,CASSAHRDAYEQYF
once,TRBV9,-,TRBJ1-1,TGTGCCAGCACCCCTGGATGGGAAGGGTTCCTCGACACTGAAGCTTTCTTT,CASTPGWEGFLDTEAFF
-,TRBV28,TRBD1,TRBJ2-7,TGTGCCAGCAGGCTACGGACAGGGGCCTACGAGCAGTACTTC,CASRLRTGAYEQYF
-,TRBV11-3,-,TRBJ2-1,TGTGCCAGCAGCTTAGTCGTTGGGACCTATAATGAGCAGTTCTTC,CASSLVVGTYNEQFF
-,TRBV14,-,TRBJ2-3,TGTGCCAGCAGCCAAGACCCCACTGGCGGGACGAGAGATACGCAGTATTTT,CASSQDPTGGTRDTQYF
-,TRBV6-4,-,TRBJ2-1,TGTGCCAGCAGTGGACTAGTGGGAGAATACAATGAGCAGTTCTTC,CASSGLVGEYNEQFF
medium-sized,TRBV5-6,TRBD1,TRBJ2-7,TGTGCCAGCAGCTTTGACGGGACAGGGGTCAACGAGCAGTACTTC,CASSFDGTGVNEQYF
-,TRBV15,TRBD1,TRBJ2-5,TGTGCCACCAGCCCCGGGACAGGGGTCGAGACCCAGTACTTC,CATSPGTGVETQYF
few,TRBV28,TRBD1,TRBJ1-2,TGTGCCAGCAGCCCAACAGGACAGGGTAACCTCTATGGCTACACCTTC,CASSPTGQGNLYGYTF
few,TRBV6-5,-,TRBJ1-3,TGTGCCAGCAGTTACCGGACATCTGGAAACACCATATATTTT,CASSYRTSGNTIYF
few,TRBV21-1,-,TRBJ2-3,TGTGCCAGCAGCAAAGTAGAGGACGCTACGCAGTATTTT,CASSKVEDATQYF
few,TRBV6-1,-,TRBJ1-5,TGTGCCAGCAGTTTCCAGGCGATTAATCAGCCCCAGCATTTT,CASSFQAINQPQHF
-,TRBV5-1,TRBD1,TRBJ2-6,TGCGCCAGCAGCTGGCCTGGACAGGGGGCATCTGGGGCCAACGTCCTGACTTTC,CASSWPGQGASGANVLTF
-,TRBV30,-,TRBJ2-7,TGTGCCTGGAGTGTTGGCGGATCAACCTACGAGCAGTACTTC,CAWSVGGSTYEQYF
-,TRBV6-1,-,TRBJ1-2,TGTGCCAGCAGTCTTGACAGGTCCTATGGCTACACCTTC,CASSLDRSYGYTF
-,TRBV5-4,TRBD1,TRBJ2-2,TGTGCCAGCAGCTCCCGGGACAGGGGTGCCGGGGAGCTGTTTTTT,CASSSRDRGAGELFF
few,TRBV7-9,-,TRBJ2-7,TGTGCCAGCAGCTTTTATGGGGCCCCCTACGAGCAGTACTTC,CASSFYGAPYEQYF
-,TRBV12-5,-,TRBJ1-3,TGTGCTAGTGGTTCCGGAAACACCATATATTTT,CASGSGNTIYF
once,TRBV7-2,-,TRBJ1-5,TGTGCCAGCAGCTTAGGGCGACAGGGCAATCAGCCCCAGCATTTT,CASSLGRQGNQPQHF
-,TRBV4-1,-,TRBJ2-7,TGCGCCAGCAGCCAAGAGACCAGGGCCTACGAGCAGTACTTC,CASSQETRAYEQYF
-,TRBV19,-,TRBJ2-3,TGTGCCAGTACATACACAGATACGCAGTATTTT,CASTYTDTQYF
-,TRBV4-2,-,TRBJ2-7,TGTGCCAGCAGCCTGGAGACCCCGTTAACTTTTTCGCGGGTCCACGAGCAGTACTTC,CASSLETPLTFSRVHEQYF
-,TRBV7-2,-,TRBJ2-7,TGTGCCAGCAGCTTAGCCTCCTTGGGGCAGGGAACCTACGAGCAGTACTTC,CASSLASLGQGTYEQYF
-,TRBV28,-,TRBJ1-2,TGTGCCAGCACGGCAGCGCCCTATGGCTACACCTTC,CASTAAPYGYTF
-,TRBV18,-,TRBJ2-2,TGTGCCAGCTCACCTTTGGAGGGTCCCTCCGGGGAGCTGTTTTTT,CASSPLEGPSGELFF
-,TRBV19,-,TRBJ2-1,TGTGCCAGTACCCTTGGTAGCGTTGAGCAGTTCTTC,CASTLGSVEQFF
few,TRBV27,TRBD2,TRBJ2-1,TGTGCCAGCACTCATAGCGGGAGCTCCTACAATGAGCAGTTCTTC,CASTHSGSSYNEQFF
-,TRBV5-4,TRBD1,TRBJ2-7,TGTGCCGTCGGGGGACAGGGGATCTACGAGCAGTACTTC,CAVGGQGIYEQYF
-,TRBV5-5,TRBD1,TRBJ2-5,TGTGCCAGCAGCGGAGGGACAGGGACCCAAGAGACCCAGTACTTC,CASSGGTGTQETQYF
-,TRBV29-1,TRBD1,TRBJ2-7,TGCAGCGTCTCCGGGACAGCATCCTACGAGCAGTACTTC,CSVSGTASYEQYF
-,TRBV10-3,-,TRBJ2-7,TGTGCCATCAGTGGAAAGGGAACCTACGAGCAGTACTTC,CAISGKGTYEQYF
-,TRBV29-1,-,TRBJ2-7,TGCAGCGTTGGGACCGATTCGGCCTACGAGCAGTACTTC,CSVGTDSAYEQYF
-,TRBV9,-,TRBJ2-3,TGTGCCAGCAGCGTAGATTTATCCGCAGATACGCAGTATTTT,CASSVDLSADTQYF
-,TRBV7-2,-,TRBJ1-1,TGTGCCAGCAGCTTAGCGAGTGAAGCTTTCTTT,CASSLASEAFF
-,TRBV4-2,-,TRBJ2-7,TGTGCCAGCAGCCTAGGGGAAGGGTCTCTCTTCGAATACGAGCAGTACTTC,CASSLGEGSLFEYEQYF
-,TRBV18,-,TRBJ1-1,TGTGCCAGCTCACCTGGCAGGGGCACCCCAAACACTGAAGCTTTCTTT,CASSPGRGTPNTEAFF
many,TRBV7-2,-,TRBJ1-5,TGTGCCAGCAGCTTATCTTCGGCAGGGCTTATGGAGCCCCAGCATTTT,CASSLSSAGLMEPQHF
-,TRBV5-1,-,TRBJ2-3,TGCGCCAGCAGCTTTGGCGGGGTGGGAGATACGCAGTATTTT,CASSFGGVGDTQYF
-,TRBV4-1,TRBD1,TRBJ1-3,TGCGCCAGCAGCCGGGGACAGGGGGCTTCTGGAAACACCATATATTTT,CASSRGQGASGNTIYF
-,TRBV7-2,-,TRBJ2-7,TGTGCCAGCAGCTTCTACGGGGCCGGCTACGAGCAGTACTTC,CASSFYGAGYEQYF
once,TRBV9,-,TRBJ1-4,TGTGCCAGCAGCGTAGCCCCAGGGAATAATGAAAAACTGTTTTTT,CASSVAPGNNEKLFF